Included here is one TCR beta chain sequence, with context. Its specificity is not known. Other nucleotide sequences from this sample produce the same CDR3. Recent vaccinations or acute infections were absent in the healthy HIV-negative adult donors. The sample belongs to a study of shared clonotypes between healthy human individuals. Spread over ten immunoSEQ deep assay plates, unsorted PBMC DNA underwent sequencing. Data came from immunoSEQ multiplex PCR; TCRdb stores just in-frame clones and leaves some out. The sample has 550,000 to 600,000 clones, roughly four fifths seen once. This CDR3 region has 15 residues. Per germline, CDR1 SGHRS and CDR2 YFSETQ. V was clipped by 0 bases and J by 3 bases; unmatched bases: 1. The study's findings and limits: It was only blood that was sampled, and tissue repertoires likely differ. An expected dependence of interdonor clonotype sharing on sequencing depth was noted.

This clonotype was obtained from a woman aged 40-49 years in good health. Some clones in this sample may be carry-over from other donors' samples. The source material was PBMCs. The chain joins TRBV5-1 to TRBJ2-3, with 10 bases aligning to TRBD1. The CDR3 DNA sequence: TGCGCCAGCAGCTTGGAGGGACAGGGGACAGATACGCAGTATTTT. Residues: CASSLEGQGTDTQYF.